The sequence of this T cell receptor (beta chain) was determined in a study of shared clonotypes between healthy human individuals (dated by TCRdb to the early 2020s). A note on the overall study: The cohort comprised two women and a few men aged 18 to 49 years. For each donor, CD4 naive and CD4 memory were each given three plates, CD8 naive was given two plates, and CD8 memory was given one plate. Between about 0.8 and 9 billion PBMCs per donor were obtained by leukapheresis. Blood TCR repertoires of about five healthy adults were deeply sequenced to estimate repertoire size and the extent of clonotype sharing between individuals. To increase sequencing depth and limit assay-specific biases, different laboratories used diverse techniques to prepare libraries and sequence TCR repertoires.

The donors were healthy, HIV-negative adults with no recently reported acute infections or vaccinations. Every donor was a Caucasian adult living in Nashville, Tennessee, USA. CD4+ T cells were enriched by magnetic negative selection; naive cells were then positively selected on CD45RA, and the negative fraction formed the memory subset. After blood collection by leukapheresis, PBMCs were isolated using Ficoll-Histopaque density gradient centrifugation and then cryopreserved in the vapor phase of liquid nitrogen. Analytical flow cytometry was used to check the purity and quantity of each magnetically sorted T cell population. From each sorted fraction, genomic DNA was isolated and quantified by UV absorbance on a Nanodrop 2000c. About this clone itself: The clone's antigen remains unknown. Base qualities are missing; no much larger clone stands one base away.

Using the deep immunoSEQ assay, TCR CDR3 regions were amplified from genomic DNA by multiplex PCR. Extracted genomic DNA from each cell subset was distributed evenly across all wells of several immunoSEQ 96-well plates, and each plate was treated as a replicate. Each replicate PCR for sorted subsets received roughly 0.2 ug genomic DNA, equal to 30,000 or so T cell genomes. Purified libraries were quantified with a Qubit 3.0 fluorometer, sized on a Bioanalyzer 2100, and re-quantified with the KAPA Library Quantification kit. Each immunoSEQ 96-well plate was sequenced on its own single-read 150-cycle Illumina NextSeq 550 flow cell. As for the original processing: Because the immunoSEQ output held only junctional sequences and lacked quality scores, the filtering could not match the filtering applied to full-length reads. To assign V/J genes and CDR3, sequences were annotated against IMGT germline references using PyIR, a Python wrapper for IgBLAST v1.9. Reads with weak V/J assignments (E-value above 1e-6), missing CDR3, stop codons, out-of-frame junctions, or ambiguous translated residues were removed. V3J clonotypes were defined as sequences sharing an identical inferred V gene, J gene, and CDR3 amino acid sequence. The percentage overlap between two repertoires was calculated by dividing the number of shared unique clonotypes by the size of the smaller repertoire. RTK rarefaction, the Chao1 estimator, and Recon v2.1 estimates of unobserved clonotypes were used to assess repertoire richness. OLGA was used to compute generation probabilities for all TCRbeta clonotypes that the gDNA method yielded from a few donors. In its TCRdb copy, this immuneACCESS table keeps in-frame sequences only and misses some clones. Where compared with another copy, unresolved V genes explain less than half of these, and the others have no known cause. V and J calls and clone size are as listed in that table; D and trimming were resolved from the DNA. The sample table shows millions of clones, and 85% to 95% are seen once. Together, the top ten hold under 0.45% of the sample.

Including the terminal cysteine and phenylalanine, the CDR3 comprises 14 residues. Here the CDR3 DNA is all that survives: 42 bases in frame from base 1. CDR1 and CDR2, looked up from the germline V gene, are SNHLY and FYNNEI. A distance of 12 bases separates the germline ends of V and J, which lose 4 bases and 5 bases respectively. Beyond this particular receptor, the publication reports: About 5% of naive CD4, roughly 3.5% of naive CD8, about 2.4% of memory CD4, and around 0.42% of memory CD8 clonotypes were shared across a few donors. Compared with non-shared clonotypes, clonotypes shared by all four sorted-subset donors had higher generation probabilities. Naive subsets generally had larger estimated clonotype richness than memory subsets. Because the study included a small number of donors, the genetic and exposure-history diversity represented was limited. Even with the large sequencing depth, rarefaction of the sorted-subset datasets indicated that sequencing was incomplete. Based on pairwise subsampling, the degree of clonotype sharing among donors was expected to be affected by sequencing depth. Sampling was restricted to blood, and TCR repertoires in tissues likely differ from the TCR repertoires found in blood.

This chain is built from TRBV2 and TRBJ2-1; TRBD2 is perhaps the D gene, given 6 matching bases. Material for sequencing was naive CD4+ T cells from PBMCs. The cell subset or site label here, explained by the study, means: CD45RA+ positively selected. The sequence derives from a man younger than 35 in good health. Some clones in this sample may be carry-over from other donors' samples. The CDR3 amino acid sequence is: CASSARLVDNEQFF. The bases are TGTGCCAGCAGTGCGAGACTAGTAGACAATGAGCAGTTCTTC. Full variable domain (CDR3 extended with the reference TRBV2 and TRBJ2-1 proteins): EPEVTQTPSHQVTQMGQEVILRCVPISNHLYFYWYRQILGQKVEFLVSFYNNEISEKSEIFDDQFSVERPDGSNFTLKIRSTKLEDSAMYFCASSARLVDNEQFFGPGTRLTVL.